Presented here are 10 T cell receptor beta chains from one specimen sequenced in a study of T cells in Graves' hyperthyroidism and ophthalmopathy. The TCR beta CDR3 regions underwent amplification using RNA transcripts as the source. An initial round of RT-PCR targeting the TCR CDR3 relied on the HTBI primer set. TCRdb independently ran MiXCR on the multiplex PCR reads; one entry per CDR3 protein. The sample lists approximately 620,000 distinct CDR3 sequences, roughly 13% occurring once. Sequenced sample: blood. The receptors come from a woman aged 25 to 39 with Graves' hyperthyroidism that later progressed to Graves' ophthalmopathy.

Ten or more counts support this clonotype. V gene TRBV27 combines with J gene TRBJ2-5; 8 nucleotides agree with TRBD2. With V trimmed by 8 bases and J by 5 bases, 7 bases remained unmatched. The CDR3 is made up of 13 amino acids. Germline V gene data show CDR1 as MNHEY and CDR2 as SMNVEV (reference sequence). CDR3 loop: CASLGGEGETQYF. In DNA, the CDR3 is TGTGCCAGCCTCGGGGGGGAGGGGGAGACCCAGTACTTC.

This clonotype was counted at least ten times. This sequence joins TRBV15 and TRBJ1-2; D is possibly TRBD1 (6 bases). The germline V and J ends were trimmed by 5 bases and 4 bases, with 14 bases remaining between them. There are 14 residues in the CDR3. Germline CDR1 LNHNV, CDR2 YYDKDF (reference sequence). CDR3 nucleotides: TGTGCCACCAGCGGAACAGGGTACGCCTATGGCTACACCTTC. Its protein product is CATSGTGYAYGYTF.

The chain employs TRBV9 and TRBJ2-1; D might be TRBD2 (5 bases). Germline lookup yields CDR1 SGDLS and CDR2 YYNGEE. The length of the CDR3 is 17 residues. The V gene lost 6 bases and the J gene lost 2 bases, with 21 bases spanning the gap. CDR3 loop: CASTSGKGASPYNEQFF. The CDR3 DNA follows: TGTGCCAGCACTTCCGGGAAGGGCGCCAGCCCCTACAATGAGCAGTTCTTC.

The chain employs TRBV6-1 and TRBJ1-1; the D is unclear. V was clipped by 2 bases and J by 1 base, with 11 bases between them. The CDR3 loop spans 15 amino acids. Germline V gene data show CDR1 as MNHNS and CDR2 as SASEGT. The CDR3 loop is CASSEFVSWNTEAFF. Written as DNA, the CDR3 is TGTGCCAGCAGTGAATTTGTCTCTTGGAACACTGAAGCTTTCTTT.

The rearrangement links TRBV6-1 to TRBJ2-7, with D possibly called TRBD1 or TRBD2 (5 bases each). The CDR3 extends over 15 amino acids. Germline lookup yields CDR1 MNHNS and CDR2 SASEGT. Trimming stripped 5 bases from V and 0 bases from J, with 14 bases between. The CDR3 reads CASSRDGQSSYEQYF. CDR3 in DNA: TGTGCCAGCAGTCGGGACGGGCAGAGCTCCTACGAGCAGTACTTC.

This clonotype was detected ten times or more. The rearrangement links TRBV2 to TRBJ2-1; possibly TRBD2 for D (5 bases). Trimming took off 6 bases at V and 2 bases at J, with 14 bases between the two ends. This CDR3 comprises 15 residues. Germline CDR1 is SNHLY and CDR2 is FYNNEI. The CDR3 sequence: CASRVGLAAYNEQFF. The CDR3 DNA reads TGTGCCAGCAGGGTCGGGCTAGCAGCCTACAATGAGCAGTTCTTC. Looking up the rest from reference TRBV2 and TRBJ2-1 gives the full variable domain: EPEVTQTPSHQVTQMGQEVILRCVPISNHLYFYWYRQILGQKVEFLVSFYNNEISEKSEIFDDQFSVERPDGSNFTLKIRSTKLEDSAMYFCASRVGLAAYNEQFFGPGTRLTVL.

This clonotype was recorded many times. CDR3 protein: CASGLVRGTYRGPGDTEAFF. In DNA, the CDR3 is TGTGCTAGTGGTTTGGTACGCGGGACCTACCGAGGCCCGGGGGACACTGAAGCTTTCTTT. The J gene is TRBJ1-1, the V gene TRBV12-5; D may be TRBD1 (5 bases). Germline V gives CDR1 LGHNT, CDR2 FRNRAP. V was clipped by 0 bases and J by 3 bases, with 26 bases between them. This CDR3 is 20 amino acids long. Full variable domain (rest looked up from reference TRBV12-5 and TRBJ1-1): DARVTQTPRHKVTEMGQEVTMRCQPILGHNTVFWYRQTMMQGLELLAYFRNRAPLDDSGMPKDRFSAEMPDATLATLKIQPSEPRDSAVYFCASGLVRGTYRGPGDTEAFFGQGTRLTVV.

This clonotype has ten or more counts. V gene TRBV28 combines with J gene TRBJ2-1; D may match TRBD1 or TRBD2 (5 bases each). The V gene's germline CDR1 is MDHEN and CDR2 SYDVKM. This CDR3 spans 12 amino acids. Trimming removed 8 bases at V and 2 bases at J, with 7 bases between. CDR3 bases: TGTGCCAGCGGGACCGCCTACAATGAGCAGTTCTTC. Protein: CASGTAYNEQFF.

This clonotype was observed at least ten times. The V gene is TRBV29-1, the J gene TRBJ2-7; 8 nucleotides line up with TRBD1. J gave up 7 bases and V 7 bases, and 6 bases lay outside the gene matches. This CDR3 comprises 11 residues. CDR1 is SQVTM and CDR2 is ANQGSEA in the germline V gene. CDR3 amino acids: CSARTGPEQYF. For the CDR3, the DNA is TGCAGCGCTAGGACAGGGCCTGAGCAGTACTTC.

The rearrangement links TRBV20-1 to TRBJ1-4, with TRBD1 as a possible D gene (6 bases). Germline loops: CDR1 DFQATT, CDR2 SNEGSKA (reference sequence). The V end was cut by 6 bases, the J end by 3 bases, with 14 bases between. This CDR3 has 14 amino acids. CDR3 DNA sequence: TGCAGTGCGGCACTGTACAGGGCTAATGAAAAACTGTTTTTT. Encoded protein: CSAALYRANEKLFF.